This T cell receptor (beta chain) is drawn from a study of blood T cell repertoires in COVID-19. On the study more broadly: Acute-phase and convalescent COVID-19 samples originated in the United States, Italy and Spain. T cells, B-cell-depleted T cells, or PBMCs supplied cDNA or gDNA.

Trimming removed 0 bases from V and 2 bases from J, with 8 bases in between. This CDR3 comprises 15 residues. Germline CDR1 is KGHSH and CDR2 is LQKENI. Some clones are missing from TCRdb's copy, which holds only in-frame ones; the method was immunoSEQ multiplex PCR. The sample contains around 130,000 clones, 60% to 85% of which appear only once. V usage is TRBV18 and J usage is TRBJ2-1; D ambiguous. The origin of this receptor is a man aged 50-59 years with acute or convalescent COVID-19. Sequenced sample: peripheral blood. The DNA for the CDR3 is TGTGCCAGCTCACCACCCGACACCACCTACAATGAGCAGTTCTTC. This encodes CASSPPDTTYNEQFF. The whole variable domain, filled in from reference TRBV18 and TRBJ2-1, reads NAGVMQNPRHLVRRRGQEARLRCSPMKGHSHVYWYRQLPEEGLKFMVYLQKENIIDESGMPKERFSAEFPKEGPSILRIQQVVRGDSAAYFCASSPPDTTYNEQFFGPGTRLTVL.